What follows is one T cell receptor beta chain and its context. Antigen: not known. The entry originates in a study of cytomegalovirus exposure and HLA in healthy donors. It was with 60 Vbeta and 13 Jbeta primers that the PCR ran. The data were produced by immunoSEQ multiplex PCR, yet TCRdb's version contains in-frame clones alone and is incomplete. This table lists approximately 43,000 clones. General study points: The authors later found most CMV-associated TCR beta chains appeared HLA-restricted.

Specimen: PBMCs. This clonotype was sampled from a woman in her twenties or thirties in good health and CMV-seronegative.

For the CDR3, the DNA is TGTGCCTGGAGTGTAGGGGGTGGGGCCGGGGAAAAACTGTTTTTT. This sequence encodes CAWSVGGGAGEKLFF. This chain links TRBV30 with TRBJ1-4, with D perhaps matching TRBD1 (6 bases). Germline CDR1 reads GTSNPN; CDR2 reads SVGIG (reference sequence). The V end was cut by 0 bases, the J end by 8 bases, with 16 bases between. The CDR3 extends over 15 amino acids.